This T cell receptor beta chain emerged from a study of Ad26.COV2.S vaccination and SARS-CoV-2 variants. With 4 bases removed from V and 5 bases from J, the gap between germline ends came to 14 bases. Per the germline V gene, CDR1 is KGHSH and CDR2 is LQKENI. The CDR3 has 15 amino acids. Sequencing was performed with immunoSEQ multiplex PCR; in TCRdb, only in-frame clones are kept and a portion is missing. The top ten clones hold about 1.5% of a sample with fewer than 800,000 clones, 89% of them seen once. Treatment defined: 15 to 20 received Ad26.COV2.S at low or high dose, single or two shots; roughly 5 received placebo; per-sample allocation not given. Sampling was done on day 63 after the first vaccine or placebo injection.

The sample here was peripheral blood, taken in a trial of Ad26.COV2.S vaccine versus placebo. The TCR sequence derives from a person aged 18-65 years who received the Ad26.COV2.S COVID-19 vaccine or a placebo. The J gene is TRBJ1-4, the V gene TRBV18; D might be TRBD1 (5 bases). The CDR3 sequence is CASSHDSFKNEKLFF. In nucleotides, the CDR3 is TGTGCCAGCTCACACGACAGTTTCAAAAATGAAAAACTGTTTTTT. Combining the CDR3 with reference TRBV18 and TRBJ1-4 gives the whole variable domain NAGVMQNPRHLVRRRGQEARLRCSPMKGHSHVYWYRQLPEEGLKFMVYLQKENIIDESGMPKERFSAEFPKEGPSILRIQQVVRGDSAAYFCASSHDSFKNEKLFFGSGTQLSVL.